One and the same sample provided the 28 T cell receptor beta chains below, sequenced in a study of T cell responses to AZD1222 COVID-19 vaccine. Produced via immunoSEQ multiplex PCR; TCRdb's table is partial and in-frame only. The repertoire holds around 130,000 clones, with around 94% as singletons. The sequencing used peripheral blood, collected on day 0 of AZD1222 vaccination. These TCRs come from an adult in good health.

The V gene is TRBV3-1 (or the pseudogene TRBV3-2), the J gene TRBJ2-1; D unclear. In germline, CDR1 is LGHDT, CDR2 YNNKEL (reference sequence). This CDR3 contains 18 residues. Trimming cost V 1 base and J 0 bases, with 16 bases left between them. The CDR3 DNA sequence: TGTGCCAGCAGCCAAGGTCATTATACCCTTAGCTCCTACAATGAGCAGTTCTTC. Amino acids: CASSQGHYTLSSYNEQFF.

The chain has TRBV6-5 and TRBJ1-1; D remains unclear. V gave up 0 bases and J gave up 0 bases, with 11 bases separating them. The CDR3 length is 16 residues. Germline CDR1 is MNHEY and CDR2 is SVGAGI. The CDR3 here is CASSYSIAGMNTEAFF. CDR3 in DNA: TGTGCCAGCAGTTACTCGATTGCAGGAATGAACACTGAAGCTTTCTTT.

This sequence joins TRBV30 and TRBJ2-7; D possibly corresponds to TRBD2 (7 bases). This CDR3 has 12 amino acids. Germline V gene data show CDR1 as GTSNPN and CDR2 as SVGIG (reference sequence). The CDR3 nucleotides are TGTGCGGGGGCAGCGGGGAACTACGAGCAGTACTTC. This translates into CAGAAGNYEQYF.

The chain uses TRBV6-5 and TRBJ1-1; unclear D gene. Germline V gives CDR1 MNHEY, CDR2 SVGAGI. This CDR3 region has 13 residues. Trimming left V 8 bases short and J 0 bases short, with 10 bases between. The CDR3 nucleotides are TGTGCCAGCGGGTTAGGGCTGAACACTGAAGCTTTCTTT. Its protein product is CASGLGLNTEAFF.

The CDR3 spells CASSLTENTEAFF. DNA for the CDR3: TGTGCCAGCAGCTTGACAGAGAACACTGAAGCTTTCTTT. The chain joins TRBV7-7 to TRBJ1-1; a weak D match, TRBD1 (5 bases). V was shortened by 3 bases and J by 1 base, with 6 bases between the two germline ends. Germline CDR1 is SSHAT and CDR2 is FNYEAQ (reference sequence). This CDR3 comprises 13 residues.

The chain couples TRBV19 to TRBJ2-3, with 7 bases that match TRBD1. V dropped 10 bases and J dropped 1; count of bases not matched to a gene: 5. Germline-derived CDR1 and CDR2 are LNHDA and SQIVND (reference sequence). This CDR3 is 13 amino acids long. CDR3 nucleotides: TGTGCCACCTCCGGGACAGGCACAGATACGCAGTATTTT. Translation: CATSGTGTDTQYF.

The gene calls are TRBV7-2 and TRBJ1-1, with unresolved D. The germline V gene encodes CDR1 SGHTA and CDR2 FQGNSA. The CDR3 consists of 14 residues. Trimming removed 3 bases from V and 3 bases from J, with 11 bases in between. The CDR3 region has the DNA TGTGCCAGCAGCTTCCTACATCGGGACACTGAAGCTTTCTTT. Translation: CASSFLHRDTEAFF.

This chain uses TRBV30 with TRBJ1-3; D unresolved. Germline CDR1 GTSNPN, CDR2 SVGIG (reference sequence). Trimming removed 7 bases at V and 0 bases at J, with 10 bases between. This CDR3 is 13 amino acids long. CDR3 region: CAFQRSSGNTIYF. The CDR3 nucleotides read TGTGCCTTCCAGAGGAGCTCTGGAAACACCATATATTTT. Based on the CDR3 plus reference TRBV30 and TRBJ1-3, the full variable domain is SQTIHQWPATLVQPVGSPLSLECTVEGTSNPNLYWYRQAAGRGLQLLFYSVGIGQISSEVPQNLSASRPQDRQFILSSKKLLLSDSGFYLCAFQRSSGNTIYFGEGSWLTVV.

The chain carries TRBV25-1 and TRBJ2-7; D not certain. The CDR3 consists of 11 residues. Germline V gene sequence: CDR1 MGHDK, CDR2 SYGVNS. Between the trimmed V and J ends, which lost 3 bases and 7 bases, there was a span of 7 bases. The CDR3 is CASSDLGEQYF. The DNA for the CDR3 is TGTGCCAGCAGTGACCTGGGAGAGCAGTACTTC.

This clone was picked up one time. The chain carries TRBV7-2 and TRBJ1-2; D is ambiguous. Germline V gives CDR1 SGHTA, CDR2 FQGNSA. CDR3 length: 13 amino acids. Trimming stripped 3 bases from V and 13 bases from J, with 18 bases between. CDR3 sequence reads: CASSFDPDRSGTF. CDR3 nucleotides: TGTGCCAGCAGCTTCGATCCCGACCGGTCAGGCACCTTC. Full variable domain (outside the CDR3, taken from reference TRBV7-2 and TRBJ1-2): GAGVSQSPSNKVTEKGKDVELRCDPISGHTALYWYRQSLGQGLEFLIYFQGNSAPDKSGLPSDRFSAERTGGSVSTLTIQRTQQEDSAVYLCASSFDPDRSGTFGSGTRLTVV.

V usage is TRBV19 and J usage is TRBJ1-1; D is ambiguous. CDR3 size: 15 residues. Trimming took 5 bases from V and 6 from J, leaving 19 bases between them. CDR1 and CDR2 from the germline V gene are LNHDA and SQIVND (reference sequence). The DNA of the CDR3 is TGTGCCAGTAGTCCCCGAGAGAGCCCTGGGGCTGAAGCTTTCTTT. This gives the protein CASSPRESPGAEAFF.

The chain employs TRBV28 and TRBJ1-3; 10 bases fit TRBD1. Unmatched junction bases numbered 10, after V lost 1 base and J lost 7 bases. In germline, CDR1 is MDHEN, CDR2 SYDVKM. This CDR3 region has 17 residues. CDR3 protein: CASSLLFGGTGVNTIYF. The CDR3, as DNA: TGTGCCAGCAGTTTATTGTTCGGAGGGACAGGGGTCAACACCATATATTTT.

This clone appeared a single time. The chain employs TRBV7-9 and TRBJ2-7, with 10 positions matching TRBD1. Germline V gene data show CDR1 as SEHNR and CDR2 as FQNEAQ (reference sequence). This CDR3 has 17 residues. V shed 7 bases, J shed 5 bases, and the junction held 17 bases outside the gene matches. The CDR3 DNA reads TGTGCCAGCACCCGGGAAGGGGGGGGACAGGGGCACCACGAGCAGTACTTC. Translating it yields CASTREGGGQGHHEQYF.

This chain connects TRBV3-1 (or the pseudogene TRBV3-2) to TRBJ1-5; D not resolved. CDR1 is LGHDT and CDR2 is YNNKEL in the germline V gene (reference sequence). Trimming took off 1 base at V and 3 bases at J, with 7 bases between the two ends. The length of the CDR3 is 14 residues. DNA of the CDR3: TGTGCCAGCAGCCAAGGAATATCCAATCAGCCCCAGCATTTT. Amino acid sequence: CASSQGISNQPQHF.

The V and J genes are TRBV27 and TRBJ1-1; 11 nucleotides align to TRBD1. CDR1 is MNHEY, CDR2 SMNVEV, per germline (reference sequence). This CDR3 contains 16 residues. Unmatched junction bases numbered 6, after V lost 3 bases and J lost 3 bases. The CDR3, as DNA: TGTGCCAGCAGTTTCCAGGACAGGGGGCGACACACTGAAGCTTTCTTT. Translating gives CASSFQDRGRHTEAFF.

With regard to this clone: At one of its ends the junction is not consistent with the germline gene, which may arise from a read error. The rearrangement joins TRBV6-1 to TRBJ1-2; D may be TRBD1 (6 bases). Germline values: CDR1 MNHNS, CDR2 SASEGT. The length of the CDR3 is 14 residues. CDR3 sequence (DNA): TGTGCCAGCAGTGAAAGTCAGGGGAGACGAAGGGGGTCCTTC. It codes for CASSESQGRRRGSF.

This chain links TRBV18 with TRBJ2-3; no clear D gene. V lost 6 bases and J lost 0, with 10 bases in between. The germline CDR1 and CDR2 sequences are KGHSH and LQKENI. CDR3 size: 14 residues. The CDR3 is CASSRTISTDTQYF. The DNA of the CDR3 is TGTGCCAGCTCTCGGACCATTAGCACAGATACGCAGTATTTT.

CDR3 sequence reads: CASSYMDAQTGELFF. Written as DNA, the CDR3 is TGTGCCAGCAGTTACATGGATGCTCAGACCGGGGAGCTGTTTTTT. This chain connects TRBV6-5 to TRBJ2-2; the D is unclear. Between the trimmed V and J ends, which lost 2 bases and 5 bases, there was a span of 12 bases. The germline V gene encodes CDR1 MNHEY and CDR2 SVGAGI. The CDR3 totals 15 residues.

This clone was observed once. The rearrangement joins TRBV7-3 to TRBJ2-1; 7 bases fit TRBD2. V trimming: 1 base; J trimming: 4 bases; junction bases outside the gene matches: 13. Germline V gene lookup returns CDR1 SGHTA and CDR2 FQGTGA. The CDR3 sequence is 18 residues long. The CDR3 loop reads CASSLRSGRASGYNEQFF. CDR3 DNA: TGTGCCAGCAGCTTAAGATCGGGGAGGGCTAGCGGTTACAATGAGCAGTTCTTC. Supplemented by reference TRBV7-3 and TRBJ2-1, the full variable domain reads GAGVSQTPSNKVTEKGKYVELRCDPISGHTALYWYRQSLGQGPEFLIYFQGTGAADDSGLPNDRFFAVRPEGSVSTLKIQRTERGDSAVYLCASSLRSGRASGYNEQFFGPGTRLTVL.

V is TRBV30 and J is TRBJ2-2, with D perhaps TRBD2 (5 bases). V lost 5 bases to trimming and J lost 1 base, with 11 bases between them. This CDR3 is built from 14 residues. CDR1 GTSNPN and CDR2 SVGIG come from the germline V gene (reference sequence). The CDR3 spells CAWAPRGNTGELFF. CDR3 coding DNA: TGTGCCTGGGCCCCTCGGGGGAACACCGGGGAGCTGTTTTTT.

This clone was observed a single time. The chain links TRBV6-5 to TRBJ2-7; maybe TRBD1 (7 bases). The CDR3 totals 14 residues. V lost 3 bases to trimming and J lost 2 bases, with 11 bases between them. Per germline, CDR1 MNHEY and CDR2 SVGAGI. Here the CDR3 reads CASSYDREAYEQYF. The CDR3 DNA follows: TGTGCCAGCAGTTATGACAGGGAGGCCTACGAGCAGTACTTC.

This clone has just a few counts. The CDR3 spells CASGGGINSPLHF. The CDR3 DNA is TGCGCCAGCGGAGGGGGAATTAATTCACCCCTCCACTTT. This chain uses TRBV10-2 with TRBJ1-6; TRBD1 is a possible D gene (6 bases). The germline V and J ends were trimmed by 8 bases and 6 bases, with 11 bases remaining between them. This CDR3 is built from 13 residues. The germline CDR1 and CDR2 sequences are WSHSY and SAAADI.

The chain employs TRBV15 and TRBJ1-4; D uncertain. The CDR3 is 13 amino acids. Trimming removed 5 bases from V and 8 bases from J, with 12 bases in between. Germline V lookup: CDR1 LNHNV, CDR2 YYDKDF (reference sequence). The CDR3 DNA follows: TGTGCCACCAGCCCGGCTCTAGGGGAAAAACTGTTTTTT. Translated, it gives CATSPALGEKLFF.

Only one count was recorded for this clone. The chain carries TRBV18 and TRBJ2-3, with D hard to call. The V gene's germline CDR1 is KGHSH and CDR2 LQKENI. With 1 base removed from V and 2 bases from J, the gap between germline ends came to 4 bases. The CDR3 is 13 residues long. This CDR3 reads CASSPRTTDTQYF. The CDR3 DNA reads as TGTGCCAGCTCACCACGGACCACAGATACGCAGTATTTT.

J is TRBJ2-7 and V is TRBV6-2 or TRBV6-3; D not certain. Germline CDR1 and CDR2: MNHEY and SVGEGT. The CDR3 is 15 amino acids. Trimming took 5 bases from V and 4 from J, leaving 18 bases between them. The CDR3 DNA reads TGTGCCAGCAGTCCGACCGGAGAAATACAATACGAGCAGTACTTC. Translation gives CASSPTGEIQYEQYF.

For this clone: The junction does not match germline at one end; this may be a read error. This chain uses TRBV19 with TRBJ1-5, with a weak D call TRBD1 (5 bases). The CDR3 is made up of 15 amino acids. Germline V lookup: CDR1 LNHDA, CDR2 SQIVND (reference sequence). CDR3 DNA sequence: TGTGCCAGTAGTCTAGAGGGGCCGGGGTATCAGCCCCAGCATTTT. Its protein product is CASSLEGPGYQPQHF.

The chain employs TRBV5-1 and TRBJ1-1; no clear D. The CDR3 consists of 13 residues. Germline V gene lookup returns CDR1 SGHRS and CDR2 YFSETQ. Trimming took 4 bases from V and 3 from J, leaving 10 bases between them. DNA of the CDR3: TGCGCCAGCAGCCGGAGGGTTGACACTGAAGCTTTCTTT. It is translated as CASSRRVDTEAFF.

This chain uses TRBV24-1 with TRBJ2-1, with D possibly TRBD1 on 7 matching bases. Germline V CDR1 and CDR2: KGHDR, SFDVKD. This CDR3 region has 13 residues. V dropped 5 bases and J dropped 10 bases, with 14 bases sitting between them. CDR3 sequence: CATSVLAGGEQFF. Written as DNA, the CDR3 is TGTGCCACCAGTGTGTTGGCAGGGGGGGAGCAGTTCTTC.